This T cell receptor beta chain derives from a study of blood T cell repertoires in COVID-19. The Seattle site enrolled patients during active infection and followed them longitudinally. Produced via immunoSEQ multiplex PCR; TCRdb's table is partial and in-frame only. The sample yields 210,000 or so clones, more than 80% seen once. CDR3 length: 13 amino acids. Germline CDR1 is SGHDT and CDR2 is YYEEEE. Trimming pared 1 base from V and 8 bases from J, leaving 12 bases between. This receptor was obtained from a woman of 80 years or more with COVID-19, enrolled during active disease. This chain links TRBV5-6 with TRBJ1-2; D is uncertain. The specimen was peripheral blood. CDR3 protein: CASSLQSAGGYTF. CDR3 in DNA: TGTGCCAGCAGCTTGCAAAGCGCCGGCGGCTACACCTTC.